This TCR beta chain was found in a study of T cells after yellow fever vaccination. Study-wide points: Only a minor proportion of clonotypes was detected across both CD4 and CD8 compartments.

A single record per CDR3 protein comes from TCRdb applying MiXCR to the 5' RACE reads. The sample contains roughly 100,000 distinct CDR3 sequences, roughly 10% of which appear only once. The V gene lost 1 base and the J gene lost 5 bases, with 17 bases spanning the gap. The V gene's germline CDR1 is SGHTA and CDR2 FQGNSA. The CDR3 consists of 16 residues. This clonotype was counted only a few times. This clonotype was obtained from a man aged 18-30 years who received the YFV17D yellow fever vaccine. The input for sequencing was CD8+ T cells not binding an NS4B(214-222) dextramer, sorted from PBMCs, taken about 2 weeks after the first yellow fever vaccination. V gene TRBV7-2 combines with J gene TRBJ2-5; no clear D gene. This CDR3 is CASSLEGEASRETQYF. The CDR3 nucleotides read TGTGCCAGCAGCTTAGAGGGCGAGGCTAGTCGGGAGACCCAGTACTTC.